This note documents a single TCR beta chain sequence. The antigen remains unidentified. TCRdb processed the 5' RACE reads again and assigns one entry to each CDR3 protein, with no DNA. The table lists 420,000 or so distinct CDR3 sequences, with more than 2% in the top ten. This record comes from a study of monozygotic twins with inflammatory bowel disease. Germline V gives CDR1 LGHDT, CDR2 YNNKEL (reference sequence). CDR3 length equals 14 residues. Study outcomes and limitations: Heterogeneous immunosuppressive treatment regimens may have introduced variability into patient repertoires.

The sequenced sample was blood. This TCR derives from a human donor with ulcerative colitis or Crohn's disease, or a healthy co-twin of an affected twin (not recorded which). The chain carries TRBV3-1 and TRBJ1-1; TCRdb's D call, TRBD1, is unchecked because there is no DNA. The CDR3 spells CASSQRTGGTEAFF.